This TCR beta chain was retrieved from a study of cytomegalovirus exposure and HLA in healthy donors. With 60 Vbeta and 13 Jbeta primers, the PCR was carried out. The table came from immunoSEQ multiplex PCR; TCRdb's copy has only in-frame clones and leaves some out. This sample yields about 150,000 clones, of which about 83% are seen a single time; 3% to 4% belongs to the top ten. Donors were ostensibly healthy at sampling, although undocumented immune exposures were probable. The V end was cut by 1 base, the J end by 0 bases, with 15 bases between. This CDR3 spans 17 amino acids. Germline loops: CDR1 MNHNS, CDR2 SASEGT. This clone appeared a few times. Its specificity is unknown. The study's findings and limits: Follow-up analysis found HLA locus-dependent TCR association rates, highest for DRB1 and lowest for HLA-C. HLA alleles showed associations with 15,000 to 20,000 TCR beta sequences in a later analysis, at a 0.05 false discovery rate. Some public TCRs appeared in many individuals, while most sequences were rare.

The sample was PBMCs. The rearrangement uses TRBV6-1 and TRBJ1-1; tentatively, D is TRBD1 (5 bases). The TCR comes from a woman aged 40 to 50 in good health and CMV-seronegative. The chain's CDR3 is CASSEGSKGWLNTEAFF. The CDR3 coding sequence is TGTGCCAGCAGTGAAGGGTCCAAGGGGTGGCTGAACACTGAAGCTTTCTTT.